This TCR beta chain stems from a study of shared clonotypes between healthy human individuals. For this clone: Its antigen remains unknown.

Sequencing used immunoSEQ multiplex PCR; TCRdb keeps in-frame clones, though not all of them. The data contain approximately 2.3 million clones, 85% to 95% of them singletons. CD4+ cells were split into CD45RA+ naive and CD45RA-negative memory subsets. CDR1 and CDR2 (germline): DFQATT, SNEGSKA (reference sequence). The CDR3 has 11 amino acids. V was pared by 6 bases and J by 6 bases, with 9 bases between. Study-wide results and limits: Generation probabilities of non-shared clonotypes were lower (relative to those shared by all four donors). The represented genetic and exposure-history diversity was limited by the small number of donors. Sample collection involved blood only; tissue repertoires are likely different.

This chain links TRBV20-1 with TRBJ1-3; no firm D call. The receptor comes from a man aged 18 to 29 in good health. Some clones in this sample may be carry-over from other donors' samples. Material for sequencing was naive CD4+ T cells from PBMCs. Indicated subset: CD45RA+ positively selected. CDR3 loop: CSAPLVNTIYF. The CDR3 coding sequence is TGCAGTGCCCCCCTCGTAAACACCATATATTTT.